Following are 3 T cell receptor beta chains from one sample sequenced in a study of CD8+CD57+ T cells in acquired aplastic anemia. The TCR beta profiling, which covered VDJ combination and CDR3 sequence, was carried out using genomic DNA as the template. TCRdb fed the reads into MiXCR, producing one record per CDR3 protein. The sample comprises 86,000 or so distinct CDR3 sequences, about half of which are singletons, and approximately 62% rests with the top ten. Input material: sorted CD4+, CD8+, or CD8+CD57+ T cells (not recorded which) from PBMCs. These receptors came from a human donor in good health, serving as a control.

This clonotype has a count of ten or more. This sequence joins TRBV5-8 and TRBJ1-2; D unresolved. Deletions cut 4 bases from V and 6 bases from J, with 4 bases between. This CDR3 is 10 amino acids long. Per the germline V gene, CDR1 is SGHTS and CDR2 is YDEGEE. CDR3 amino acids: CASSPNGYTF. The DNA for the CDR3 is TGTGCCAGCAGCCCTAATGGCTACACCTTC.

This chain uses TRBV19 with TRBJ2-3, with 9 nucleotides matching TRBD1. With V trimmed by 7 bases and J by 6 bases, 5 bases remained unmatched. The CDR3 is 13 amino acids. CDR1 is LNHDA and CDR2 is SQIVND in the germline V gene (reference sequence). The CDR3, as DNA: TGTGCCAGTAAGACAGGGGGGACGGATACGCAGTATTTT. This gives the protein CASKTGGTDTQYF. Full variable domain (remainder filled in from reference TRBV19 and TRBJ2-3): DGGITQSPKYLFRKEGQNVTLSCEQNLNHDAMYWYRQDPGQGLRLIYYSQIVNDFQKGDIAEGYSVSREKKESFPLTVTSAQKNPTAFYLCASKTGGTDTQYFGPGTRLTVL.

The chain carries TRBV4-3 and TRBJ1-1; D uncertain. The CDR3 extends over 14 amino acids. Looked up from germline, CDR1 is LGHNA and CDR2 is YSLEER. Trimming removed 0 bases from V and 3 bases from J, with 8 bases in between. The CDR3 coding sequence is TGCGCCAGCAGCCAAGATATAGGGTACACTGAAGCTTTCTTT. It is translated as CASSQDIGYTEAFF.